These 27 T cell receptor beta chains were sequenced from one sample in a study of metastatic and nonmetastatic thyroid tumors. MiXCR was used by TCRdb to re-call the PCR reads. The repertoire includes tens of thousands of clones, roughly a sixth of them detected once, and around 13% sits in the top ten. All patients were untreated before thyroid surgery. What was sequenced was blood. The receptors originated from a female donor with papillary thyroid cancer or a benign thyroid nodule (not recorded which). Some clones in this sample may be carry-over from other donors' samples.

Ten or more counts support this clone. Other DNA sequences in the sample encode the same CDR3. The gene calls are TRBV28 and TRBJ1-2; no clear D. CDR3 length equals 12 residues. Germline V gives CDR1 MDHEN, CDR2 SYDVKM. V shed 3 bases and J shed 3 bases, with 5 bases lying between them. The CDR3 region has the DNA TGTGCCAGCAGTTTCATCGACTATGGCTACACCTTC. It is translated as CASSFIDYGYTF.

This clone was seen many times. The chain employs TRBV7-6 and TRBJ2-5; the match to TRBD2 covers 14 bases. J was trimmed by 4 bases and V by 3 bases; bases with no gene match: 7. The CDR3 covers 17 residues. Germline loops: CDR1 SGHVS, CDR2 FNYEAQ. The chain's CDR3 is CASSLGLAGEGGETQYF. Here the CDR3 DNA reads TGTGCCAGCAGCTTGGGACTAGCGGGAGAAGGGGGAGAGACCCAGTACTTC.

This clone was found many times. The chain is built from TRBV15 and TRBJ2-3; maybe TRBD1 (5 bases). Germline assignment: CDR1 LNHNV and CDR2 YYDKDF (reference sequence). The V gene lost 0 bases and the J gene lost 4 bases, with 8 bases spanning the gap. The CDR3 runs 14 residues. CDR3 in amino acids: CATSREETADTQYF. The CDR3 DNA follows: TGTGCCACCAGCAGAGAGGAGACAGCAGATACGCAGTATTTT.

This clone showed up many times. This chain uses TRBV18 with TRBJ2-3; 7 bases agree with TRBD2. This CDR3 has 13 residues. Germline loops: CDR1 KGHSH, CDR2 LQKENI. Trimming cost V 3 bases and J 4 bases; bases outside gene matches: 1. The DNA for the CDR3 is TGTGCCAGCTCACCGGGAGGGCCAGATACGCAGTATTTT. It is translated as CASSPGGPDTQYF.

Many counts were recorded for this clone. The V and J genes are TRBV7-3 and TRBJ2-3; D might be TRBD1 (6 bases). The CDR3 runs to 18 residues. Germline V lookup: CDR1 SGHTA, CDR2 FQGTGA. V was cut by 2 bases and J by 2 bases, with 20 bases left in between. The DNA for the CDR3 is TGTGCCAGCAGCTTACCCTCCGTCACAGGGCATTACACAGATACGCAGTATTTT. Encoded protein: CASSLPSVTGHYTDTQYF.

This clone was seen at least ten times. The CDR3 DNA reads TGTGCCAGCACCCCCGGACAGGGGGCGAATGAGCAGTTCTTC. Its translation: CASTPGQGANEQFF. The rearrangement uses TRBV28 and TRBJ2-1, with 11 bases that match TRBD1. This CDR3 is built from 14 residues. Germline CDR1 is MDHEN and CDR2 is SYDVKM. V lost 7 bases, J lost 7 bases, and 6 bases stayed unmatched.

This clone was recorded a few times. CDR3 region: CASSLGHTEQYF. The CDR3 nucleotides read TGTGCCAGCAGTTTGGGCCATACTGAGCAGTACTTC. The chain recombines TRBV28 with TRBJ2-7; D gene unclear. Germline V CDR1 and CDR2: MDHEN, SYDVKM. Trimming left V 3 bases short and J 7 bases short, with 10 bases between. The CDR3 consists of 12 residues.

This clone was picked up a small number of times. The chain employs TRBV27 and TRBJ2-5; possible D gene TRBD1, 6 bases. Germline V gene sequence: CDR1 MNHEY, CDR2 SMNVEV (reference sequence). Trimming took 2 bases from V and 5 from J, leaving 15 bases between them. CDR3 size: 15 residues. The CDR3 here is CASSLRATGRETQYF. CDR3 DNA: TGTGCCAGCAGTTTAAGGGCGACAGGAAGGGAGACCCAGTACTTC.

The chain has TRBV19 and TRBJ2-7, with 7 positions matching TRBD2. This CDR3 contains 15 residues. Losses at the gene ends were 4 bases for V and 3 bases for J; bases not matched to a gene: 9. CDR1 and CDR2 from the germline V gene are LNHDA and SQIVND (reference sequence). The CDR3 DNA is TGTGCCAGTAGTAGGGGGGAGGGATTGAACTACGAGCAGTACTTC. This encodes CASSRGEGLNYEQYF. Filled out from reference TRBV19 and TRBJ2-7, the complete variable domain reads DGGITQSPKYLFRKEGQNVTLSCEQNLNHDAMYWYRQDPGQGLRLIYYSQIVNDFQKGDIAEGYSVSREKKESFPLTVTSAQKNPTAFYLCASSRGEGLNYEQYFGPGTRLTVT.

This clone was recorded at least ten times. The junction departs from germline at one end; a sequencing error may be responsible. Different DNA sequences within this sample yield the same CDR3. The chain combines TRBV20-1 with TRBJ2-1; D is perhaps TRBD1 or TRBD2 (5 bases each). This CDR3 is 11 amino acids long. Germline-derived CDR1 and CDR2 are DFQATT and SNEGSKA (reference sequence). The CDR3 nucleotides are TGCAGTGCTGGACCAGGGAACTCGGGGTCCTTC. It is translated as CSAGPGNSGSF.

This clone was counted at least ten times. The chain has TRBV19 and TRBJ1-6; 7 bases map to TRBD1. CDR1 is LNHDA and CDR2 is SQIVND in the germline V gene (reference sequence). The CDR3 consists of 16 residues. V shed 6 bases, J shed 11 bases, and the junction held 16 bases outside the gene matches. The CDR3 is CASSPTIDPGQPPLHF. CDR3 in DNA: TGTGCCAGTAGCCCAACCATCGATCCGGGACAGCCACCCCTCCACTTT.

This clone turned up a few times. The rearrangement links TRBV28 to TRBJ2-2; D tentatively fits TRBD1 or TRBD2 (5 bases each). The germline V and J ends were trimmed by 8 bases and 1 base, with 5 bases remaining between them. This CDR3 has 12 residues. From germline, CDR1 is MDHEN and CDR2 SYDVKM. The DNA of the CDR3 is TGTGCCAGCGGGGGGAACACCGGGGAGCTGTTTTTT. This translates into CASGGNTGELFF.

This clone occurred a few times. The J gene is TRBJ2-3, the V gene TRBV27, with TRBD1 as a possible D gene (5 bases). Germline loops: CDR1 MNHEY, CDR2 SMNVEV (reference sequence). The CDR3 loop spans 13 amino acids. V was pared by 8 bases and J by 0 bases, with 9 bases between. The CDR3 bases are TGTGCCAGCGGACAAACAAGCACAGATACGCAGTATTTT. Translation: CASGQTSTDTQYF.

In this sample, this clone turned up many times. The rearrangement links TRBV5-1 to TRBJ2-2; D is unclear. Germline CDR1 SGHRS, CDR2 YFSETQ. The CDR3 covers 13 residues. Trimming removed 2 bases from V and 6 bases from J, with 8 bases in between. CDR3 in DNA: TGCGCCAGCAGCTTACCCGACGCCGGGGAGCTGTTTTTT. Its translation is CASSLPDAGELFF.

There are many counts of this clone. The rearrangement joins TRBV6-6 to TRBJ2-5; 8 positions agree with TRBD2. CDR1 is MNHNY and CDR2 is SVGAGI in the germline V gene (reference sequence). Trimming took 2 bases from V and 5 from J; bases not matched to a gene: 10. The CDR3 spans 16 residues. The CDR3 here is CASSYRGAGAGETQYF. DNA for the CDR3: TGTGCCAGCAGTTACCGAGGAGCGGGAGCTGGTGAGACCCAGTACTTC.

The table lists this clone with many counts. The gene calls are TRBV11-3 and TRBJ1-1, with D maybe TRBD1 (6 bases). The V gene lost 0 bases and the J gene lost 0 bases, with 11 bases spanning the gap. This CDR3 region has 16 residues. The germline V gene encodes CDR1 SGHNT and CDR2 YENEEA. The CDR3, as DNA: TGTGCCAGCAGCTTAGATATGGGACACCTGAACACTGAAGCTTTCTTT. Its translation is CASSLDMGHLNTEAFF. Full variable domain (remainder filled in from reference TRBV11-3 and TRBJ1-1): EAGVVQSPRYKIIEKKQPVAFWCNPISGHNTLYWYLQNLGQGPELLIRYENEEAVDDSQLPKDRFSAERLKGVDSTLKIQPAELGDSAVYLCASSLDMGHLNTEAFFGQGTRLTVV.

The chain uses TRBV20-1 and TRBJ2-5, with TRBD2 matching 8 bases. Germline V gene lookup returns CDR1 DFQATT and CDR2 SNEGSKA (reference sequence). With 3 bases clipped from V and 5 bases from J, the junction kept 5 bases outside the gene matches. This CDR3 region has 13 residues. As DNA, the CDR3 is TGCAGTGCTAGCGGGGGGGTGGCGGAGACCCAGTACTTC. Encoded protein: CSASGGVAETQYF.

This clone was counted many times. This rearrangement joins TRBV2 to TRBJ1-6; 7 bases line up with TRBD1. This CDR3 region has 15 residues. Germline loops: CDR1 SNHLY, CDR2 FYNNEI. J lost 9 bases, V lost 5 bases, and 10 bases had no gene match. In DNA, the CDR3 is TGTGCCAGCAGTAGGGACAGTCACCTCGGTTCACCCCTCCACTTT. Translated, it gives CASSRDSHLGSPLHF.

The table lists this clone with many counts. The chain joins TRBV5-5 to TRBJ2-1; the match to TRBD2 covers 10 bases. The CDR3 contains 15 residues. With V trimmed by 4 bases and J by 4 bases, 5 bases remained unmatched. The germline gives CDR1 SGHKS, CDR2 YYEKEE (reference sequence). CDR3 nucleotides: TGTGCCAGCAGCGCAGGACTAGCGGTTTACAATGAGCAGTTCTTC. Translating it yields CASSAGLAVYNEQFF.

This chain connects TRBV27 to TRBJ2-1, with 8 bases aligning to TRBD1. Germline V gives CDR1 MNHEY, CDR2 SMNVEV (reference sequence). Trimming cost V 2 bases and J 0 bases; bases outside gene matches: 6. The CDR3 is made up of 17 amino acids. The DNA of the CDR3 is TGTGCCAGCAGTTTAATCGGACAGGGAAGCTCCTACAATGAGCAGTTCTTC. The encoded protein is CASSLIGQGSSYNEQFF.

There are many counts of this clone. This chain uses TRBV19 with TRBJ1-1; D perhaps matches TRBD1 (5 bases). The CDR3 spans 14 residues. The germline CDR1 and CDR2 sequences are LNHDA and SQIVND (reference sequence). V was trimmed by 7 bases and J by 9 bases, leaving 21 bases between them. The CDR3: CASTPDGGWGKAFF. CDR3 sequence (DNA): TGTGCCAGTACCCCGGACGGGGGTTGGGGAAAAGCTTTCTTT.

Only one count was recorded for this clone. The V call is TRBV7-2, the J call TRBJ1-2, with D possibly TRBD1 on 5 matching bases. The CDR3 loop spans 14 amino acids. Trimming cost V 1 base and J 5 bases, with 11 bases left between them. Germline values: CDR1 SGHTA, CDR2 FQGNSA. The chain's CDR3 is CASSLDGEGYGYTF. In DNA, the CDR3 is TGTGCCAGCAGCTTAGACGGGGAGGGGTATGGCTACACCTTC.

The rearrangement links TRBV7-3 to TRBJ2-1, with 14 bases fitting TRBD2. Germline V gene sequence: CDR1 SGHTA, CDR2 FQGTGA. CDR3 length equals 16 residues. Trimming took 0 bases from V and 8 from J; bases not matched to a gene: 3. The CDR3, as DNA: TGTGCCAGCAGCTTAACGGGACTAGCGGGAGTCCATGAGCAGTTCTTC. Translated, it gives CASSLTGLAGVHEQFF.

This clone has a count of ten or more. The J gene is TRBJ2-3, the V gene TRBV6-1; TRBD2 matches at 10 bases. CDR1 and CDR2 (germline): MNHNS, SASEGT. The ends lost 6 bases at V and 3 bases at J; junction bases unmatched: 6. The CDR3 is made up of 15 amino acids. CDR3 in DNA: TGTGCCAGCAGAAGAAGCGGGAGGGGGACAGATACGCAGTATTTT. Its translation is CASRRSGRGTDTQYF.

This clone occurred a few times. This may arise from a read error, as a much more abundant clone is one base away. J is TRBJ1-2 and V is TRBV7-2; D remains unclear. The CDR3 length is 12 residues. Germline CDR1 is SGHTA and CDR2 is FQGNSA. The CDR3 nucleotides are TGTGCCCGCAGCTTAGCGGTGTGGGGTAACACCTTC. Its protein is CARSLAVWGNTF.

Many counts were recorded for this clone. Other DNA sequences of this sample code for an identical CDR3. The chain has TRBV28 and TRBJ1-1; perhaps TRBD1 as D (5 bases). Germline CDR1 and CDR2: MDHEN and SYDVKM. V was trimmed by 4 bases and J by 0 bases, leaving 12 bases between them. The CDR3 length is 15 residues. The CDR3 loop reads CASSYPGIMNTEAFF. For the CDR3, the DNA is TGTGCCAGCAGTTACCCAGGGATCATGAACACTGAAGCTTTCTTT.

This clone was seen many times. The rearrangement uses TRBV6-5 and TRBJ2-7; perhaps TRBD2 as D (7 bases). The CDR3 is 16 residues long. The germline V gene has CDR1 MNHEY and CDR2 SVGAGI. V lost 0 bases, J lost 3 bases, and 15 bases lay in between. The CDR3 DNA reads as TGTGCCAGCAGTTACTCGCCCCGGGGAGGGGGCTACGAGCAGTACTTC. This sequence encodes CASSYSPRGGGYEQYF.